The T cell receptor beta chain under discussion was sequenced for a study of blood T cell repertoires in COVID-19. Study details: Nucleic acid was either cDNA or gDNA, and it came from T cells, B-cell-depleted T cells, or PBMCs.

Those who participated ranged in age from roughly 18 to 90 years and resided in about two dozen US areas. Someone with COVID-19 had been met by exposed participants within 2 weeks before study entry. Profiled with immunoSEQ multiplex PCR; TCRdb holds only in-frame clones, not every one. The sample has 200,000 to 250,000 clones, around 82% seen once. CDR1 is MGHDK, CDR2 SYGVNS, per germline. Trimming cost V 1 base and J 8 bases; bases outside gene matches: 5. The CDR3 sequence is 15 residues long. The origin of this receptor is a woman between 45 and 65 years old who had been exposed to COVID-19. This rearrangement joins TRBV25-1 to TRBJ1-4; 9 positions match TRBD1. Sequencing used PBMCs or T cells enriched from blood (not recorded which). In DNA form, the CDR3 reads TGTGCCAGCAGTGAATTCGGGACAGGGAGGGAAAAACTGTTTTTT. Translated, it gives CASSEFGTGREKLFF.